These 27 T cell receptor beta chains originate from one sample sequenced in a study of cytomegalovirus exposure and HLA in healthy donors. PCR primers comprised 60 Vbeta and 13 Jbeta primers. Here immunoSEQ multiplex PCR was the method, and the copy in TCRdb shows in-frame clones only, minus some. The sample records approximately 85,000 clones, 70% to 80% being singletons. The sequenced material came from PBMCs. The receptors were gathered from a woman aged 45-65 years in good health and CMV-seropositive.

This chain uses TRBV5-1 with TRBJ2-1; 14 bases line up with TRBD2. Germline lookup yields CDR1 SGHRS and CDR2 YFSETQ. The CDR3 is 16 residues long. V lost 4 bases, J lost 7 bases, and 7 bases stayed unmatched. CDR3 bases: TGCGCCAGCAGCCAGAGGACTAGCGGGGGGACGAATGAGCAGTTCTTC. It yields the protein CASSQRTSGGTNEQFF.

The J gene is TRBJ2-5, the V gene TRBV5-4; possible D gene TRBD2, 5 bases. This CDR3 has 14 amino acids. V was trimmed by 5 bases and J by 5 bases, leaving 16 bases between them. Germline values: CDR1 SGHNT, CDR2 YYREEE (reference sequence). For the CDR3, the DNA is TGTGCCAGCAGTCTAGCCGGACGTGGGGAGACCCAGTACTTC. Its protein product is CASSLAGRGETQYF.

This clone was counted only a few times. V gene TRBV19 combines with J gene TRBJ1-2; weak D call: TRBD1 (5 bases). Trimming shortened V by 5 bases and J by 2 bases, and 15 bases separated the two germline ends. The CDR3 sequence is 15 residues long. Germline V gene lookup returns CDR1 LNHDA and CDR2 SQIVND (reference sequence). CDR3 bases: TGTGCCAGTAGTTCCAGGGTACGAGAGAACTATGGCTACACCTTC. The encoded protein is CASSSRVRENYGYTF.

The chain links TRBV7-8 to TRBJ2-1; D may be TRBD2 (5 bases). Between the trimmed V and J ends, which lost 2 bases and 2 bases, there was a span of 10 bases. The CDR3 has 15 residues. Germline V gives CDR1 SGHVS, CDR2 FQNEAQ. The CDR3: CASSLRRETYNEQFF. The CDR3 region has the DNA TGTGCCAGCAGCTTACGACGGGAAACCTACAATGAGCAGTTCTTC.

The genes are TRBV7-3 and TRBJ1-3; 9 bases align to TRBD1. With 5 bases clipped from V and 4 bases from J, the junction kept 15 bases outside the gene matches. The CDR3 sequence is 18 residues long. Germline V CDR1 and CDR2: SGHTA, FQGTGA. CDR3 DNA sequence: TGTGCCAGCAGCCCTCGACAGGGGGATTTAGCGGGAGGAAACACCATATATTTT. Its translation is CASSPRQGDLAGGNTIYF.

The chain combines TRBV7-6 with TRBJ1-1; D remains ambiguous. This CDR3 comprises 13 residues. V lost 2 bases to trimming and J lost 1 base, with 5 bases between them. Germline loops: CDR1 SGHVS, CDR2 FNYEAQ. CDR3 in DNA: TGTGCCAGCAGCTTATACGGGAACACTGAAGCTTTCTTT. It translates to CASSLYGNTEAFF.

This clone turned up a few times. The V and J genes are TRBV29-1 and TRBJ2-2, with D tentatively TRBD1 (6 bases). Germline V gene lookup returns CDR1 SQVTM and CDR2 ANQGSEA. This CDR3 has 17 residues. V was clipped by 5 bases and J by 4 bases, with 23 bases between them. This chain's CDR3 is CSVSTFWDLRGTGELFF. CDR3 coding DNA: TGCAGCGTTTCTACCTTTTGGGATCTCAGGGGCACCGGGGAGCTGTTTTTT.

V usage is TRBV6-6 and J usage is TRBJ2-7; D possibly corresponds to TRBD1 (6 bases). The CDR3 has 13 residues. The V gene's germline CDR1 is MNHNY and CDR2 SVGAGI (reference sequence). The V end was cut by 8 bases, the J end by 1 base, with 12 bases between. The CDR3 loop reads CASWGQGSYEQYF. The CDR3 DNA sequence: TGTGCCAGCTGGGGGCAGGGGTCCTACGAGCAGTACTTC.

The V call is TRBV29-1, the J call TRBJ1-5; 11 bases fit TRBD1. The ends lost 6 bases at V and 6 bases at J; junction bases unmatched: 7. The CDR3 spans 14 residues. Germline lookup yields CDR1 SQVTM and CDR2 ANQGSEA. The CDR3 nucleotides read TGCAGCGTGCGGGACAGGGGGATCGGTCAGCCCCAGCATTTT. Encoded protein: CSVRDRGIGQPQHF.

In its sample, this clone was seen once. The same CDR3 also results from other DNA sequences found in this sample. The chain couples TRBV14 to TRBJ2-1; D possibly corresponds to TRBD1 (5 bases). Per the germline V gene, CDR1 is SGHDN and CDR2 is FVKESK. The CDR3 extends over 13 amino acids. V lost 1 base and J 7 bases, leaving 8 bases between the germline ends. The CDR3 nucleotides read TGTGCCAGCAGCCAAGTAACAGGAAATGAGCAGTTCTTC. Amino acid sequence: CASSQVTGNEQFF. Using reference TRBV14 and TRBJ2-1 for the parts outside the CDR3, the full variable domain is EAGVTQFPSHSVIEKGQTVTLRCDPISGHDNLYWYRRVMGKEIKFLLHFVKESKQDESGMPNNRFLAERTGGTYSTLKVQPAELEDSGVYFCASSQVTGNEQFFGPGTRLTVL.

This chain links TRBV18 with TRBJ2-1; 7 nucleotides align to TRBD1. CDR3 length: 16 residues. The V and J ends lost 1 base and 5 bases, in that order; junction bases with no gene match: 8. The germline gives CDR1 KGHSH, CDR2 LQKENI. The CDR3 sequence is CASSPRRTGGHNEQFF. CDR3 in DNA: TGTGCCAGCTCACCACGTAGGACAGGCGGACACAATGAGCAGTTCTTC.

This clone was picked up one time. This chain uses TRBV5-4 with TRBJ1-4; no reliable D call. The CDR3 spans 13 residues. The V end lost 0 bases, the J end lost 8 bases, and 8 bases lay between the germline ends. Per the germline V gene, CDR1 is SGHNT and CDR2 is YYREEE (reference sequence). In DNA form, the CDR3 reads TGTGCCAGCAGCTTGGCCCTAGACGAAAAACTGTTTTTT. It codes for CASSLALDEKLFF.

The CDR3 DNA reads as TGTGCTAGTGGTTTGGCAGGGGCGGAGACCCAGTACTTC. Protein: CASGLAGAETQYF. The chain joins TRBV12-5 to TRBJ2-5; D possibly corresponds to TRBD1 (6 bases). The germline V gene encodes CDR1 LGHNT and CDR2 FRNRAP. V lost 1 base to trimming and J lost 5 bases, with 8 bases between them. The CDR3 loop spans 13 amino acids.

This sequence joins TRBV5-1 and TRBJ2-3; D possibly corresponds to TRBD1 (6 bases). The CDR3 has 14 amino acids. V was pared by 4 bases and J by 6 bases, with 15 bases between. CDR1 is SGHRS and CDR2 is YFSETQ in the germline V gene. Here the CDR3 reads CASSRDRTSDTQYF. In DNA, the CDR3 is TGCGCCAGCAGCCGCGACAGGACGTCGGATACGCAGTATTTT.

The chain uses TRBV25-1 and TRBJ1-2; weak D call: TRBD1 (6 bases). Looked up from germline, CDR1 is MGHDK and CDR2 is SYGVNS. Deletions cut 4 bases from V and 8 bases from J, with 17 bases between. CDR3 length: 14 amino acids. CDR3 coding DNA: TGTGCCAGCAGTGGCCCAGGGGAAGCGGCAGGCTACACCTTC. Translating gives CASSGPGEAAGYTF.

The chain employs TRBV2 and TRBJ1-4; D uncertain. Between the trimmed V and J ends, which lost 2 bases and 7 bases, there was a span of 14 bases. From germline, CDR1 is SNHLY and CDR2 FYNNEI. This CDR3 comprises 15 residues. The CDR3 loop reads CASSETGFRGEKLFF. The CDR3 DNA is TGTGCCAGCAGTGAAACCGGCTTTCGGGGTGAAAAACTGTTTTTT.

Only a few counts were recorded for this clone. V is TRBV7-2 and J is TRBJ1-5, with no clear D. With 6 bases removed from V and 3 bases from J, the gap between germline ends came to 9 bases. CDR3 length equals 13 residues. Germline loops: CDR1 SGHTA, CDR2 FQGNSA. The CDR3 reads CASSRDYNQPQHF. CDR3 DNA sequence: TGTGCCAGCAGTCGAGACTACAATCAGCCCCAGCATTTT.

This clone was seen a handful of times. V and J are TRBV19 and TRBJ1-2; TRBD1 is a possible D gene (6 bases). This CDR3 is built from 15 residues. The V gene's germline CDR1 is LNHDA and CDR2 SQIVND (reference sequence). The V and J ends lost 6 bases and 4 bases respectively, with 18 bases between them. The CDR3 loop reads CASRPQQGILYGYTF. CDR3 DNA: TGTGCCAGTAGGCCACAGCAGGGGATCCTCTATGGCTACACCTTC.

The CDR3 DNA sequence: TGCGCCAGCAGCGTCCCCCAGGGAAACACCGGGGAGCTGTTTTTT. The encoded protein is CASSVPQGNTGELFF. The chain links TRBV5-1 to TRBJ2-2; D is perhaps TRBD1 (5 bases). The ends were cut back, 4 bases at V and 2 bases at J, with 12 bases in the middle. This CDR3 is built from 15 residues. CDR1 and CDR2 (germline): SGHRS, YFSETQ.

The genes are TRBV10-3 and TRBJ1-2; D possibly corresponds to TRBD1 (6 bases). The V gene's germline CDR1 is ENHRY and CDR2 SYGVKD. The CDR3 has 12 residues. V lost 6 bases, J lost 8 bases, and 13 bases lay in between. The DNA of the CDR3 is TGTGCCATCAGCCCACAGGGTGTAGGCTACACCTTC. Translating gives CAISPQGVGYTF.

This chain links TRBV11-3 with TRBJ2-1, with 8 bases lining up with TRBD2. V dropped 5 bases and J dropped 10; count of bases not matched to a gene: 7. In germline, CDR1 is SGHNT, CDR2 YENEEA. The CDR3 is 13 amino acids. The CDR3 region is CASSATSGAEQFF. The CDR3 DNA is TGTGCCAGCAGCGCTACTAGCGGAGCAGAGCAGTTCTTC. Variable domain in full (rest from reference TRBV11-3 and TRBJ2-1): EAGVVQSPRYKIIEKKQPVAFWCNPISGHNTLYWYLQNLGQGPELLIRYENEEAVDDSQLPKDRFSAERLKGVDSTLKIQPAELGDSAVYLCASSATSGAEQFFGPGTRLTVL.

The rearrangement joins TRBV5-6 to TRBJ2-7; 14 nucleotides line up with TRBD2. V gave up 4 bases and J gave up 5 bases; unmatched junction bases: 8. Germline V gives CDR1 SGHDT, CDR2 YYEEEE. This CDR3 is 16 amino acids long. The CDR3 DNA is TGTGCCAGCAGCGGGGGGACTAGCGGGGGCCACGACGAGCAGTACTTC. Translated, it gives CASSGGTSGGHDEQYF.

The V call is TRBV6-1, the J call TRBJ1-5, with D possibly TRBD1 on 5 matching bases. The V gene's germline CDR1 is MNHNS and CDR2 SASEGT. CDR3 size: 14 residues. The germline V and J ends were trimmed by 4 bases and 0 bases, with 7 bases remaining between them. The CDR3 DNA follows: TGTGCCAGCAGTGCGGGGGTTAGCAATCAGCCCCAGCATTTT. This sequence encodes CASSAGVSNQPQHF.

This clone has more than one count but fewer than ten. The chain uses TRBV5-4 and TRBJ2-2; 8 nucleotides line up with TRBD1. The CDR3 length is 15 residues. The V and J ends lost 4 bases and 4 bases, in that order; junction bases with no gene match: 6. Germline V lookup: CDR1 SGHNT, CDR2 YYREEE (reference sequence). CDR3 protein: CASSLGQVFTGELFF. In DNA form, the CDR3 reads TGTGCCAGCAGCCTGGGACAGGTGTTCACCGGGGAGCTGTTTTTT.

The CDR3: CASSYRGFSSGANVLTF. CDR3 sequence (DNA): TGTGCCAGCAGCTACAGGGGTTTCAGCTCTGGGGCCAACGTCCTGACTTTC. V is TRBV27 and J is TRBJ2-6, with TRBD1 matching over 7 bases. The V gene's germline CDR1 is MNHEY and CDR2 SMNVEV (reference sequence). J lost 0 bases, V lost 6 bases, and 8 bases had no gene match. This CDR3 has 17 residues.

The chain recombines TRBV7-2 with TRBJ2-7; D gene unclear. Germline-derived CDR1 and CDR2 are SGHTA and FQGNSA. V shed 1 base and J shed 8 bases, with 12 bases lying between them. This CDR3 has 13 amino acids. The CDR3 coding sequence is TGTGCCAGCAGCTTAGAGGCCTACAGTCAGCAGTACTTC. Translation gives CASSLEAYSQQYF.

The CDR3, as DNA: TGTGCCAGCAGCCTCGGGGTTAGCTCCTACAATGAGCAGTTCTTC. Translated, it gives CASSLGVSSYNEQFF. The chain recombines TRBV27 with TRBJ2-1; weak D call: TRBD2 (5 bases). V was trimmed by 6 bases and J by 0 bases, leaving 12 bases between them. Germline CDR1 is MNHEY and CDR2 is SMNVEV (reference sequence). The CDR3 consists of 15 residues.